The rows below give T cell receptor beta chains drawn from one sample of a study of CD8 T cells in Susac syndrome. TCRdb analysed the immunoSEQ multiplex PCR reads with MiXCR anew, one entry per CDR3 protein. The table has about 300,000 distinct CDR3 sequences, approximately 85% seen once; the top ten hold 0.21%. The sequencing sample was made of CD8+ T cells from PBMCs. The origin of the receptors is a human donor with multiple sclerosis. Each CDR3 is given with its conserved first and last residue. Each record gives: clone size, V gene, D gene, J gene, CDR3 DNA, CDR3 protein. The D gene is left open where the match is weak. Only part of the rows carry a size: once, few, many, or a class if the clone is expanded.

>NA|TRBV13|TRBD1|TRBJ2-3
TGTGCCAGCAGCTTACGGGGCCCGTACCAGGGGGCAGATACGCAGTATTTT
CASSLRGPYQGADTQYF
>once|TRBV28|NA|TRBJ2-4
TGTGCCAGCAGTCCTAGCGCCGTCATTCAGTACTTC
CASSPSAVIQYF
>NA|TRBV4-3|NA|TRBJ1-2
TGCGCCAGCAGCCAGGAGCCTGACAGGCTTCGAGTAGTATATGGCTACACCTTC
CASSQEPDRLRVVYGYTF
>NA|TRBV7-9|TRBD1|TRBJ1-1
TGTGCCAGCAGCTTAGTCGCAGGGGGTTTCACTGAAGCTTTCTTT
CASSLVAGGFTEAFF
>NA|TRBV19|NA|TRBJ2-7
TGTGCCAGTAGTATTCGAGGGTACGAGCAGTACTTC
CASSIRGYEQYF
>NA|TRBV19|NA|TRBJ1-5
TGTGCCAGTAGTATTTTTGACCAAACTAATCAGCCCCAGCATTTT
CASSIFDQTNQPQHF
>few|TRBV9|TRBD1|TRBJ2-1
TGTGCCAGCAGCATGAACAGGGGGAGCGCGTACAATGAGCAGTTCTTC
CASSMNRGSAYNEQFF
>NA|TRBV3-1|NA|TRBJ2-7
TGTGCCAGCAGCCAAGACTTCACGGTCGAGCAGTACTTC
CASSQDFTVEQYF
>NA|TRBV3-1|NA|TRBJ2-3
TGTGCCAGCAGCCAAGTTGCAATCGGTGGCACAGATACGCAGTATTTT
CASSQVAIGGTDTQYF
>NA|TRBV4-1|NA|TRBJ1-2
TGCGCCAGCAGCCAAGACCGGACCGGGGACTATGGCTACACCTTC
CASSQDRTGDYGYTF
>NA|TRBV9|NA|TRBJ2-1
TGTGCCAGCAGCGTACGGGACGCCCCGCGGGGAGAGCAGTTCTTC
CASSVRDAPRGEQFF
>NA|TRBV11-3|NA|TRBJ1-1
TGTGCCAGCAGCTTAGTACGGGGCACTGAAGCTCTCTTT
CASSLVRGTEALF
>NA|TRBV5-1|NA|TRBJ1-1
TGCGCCAGCAGCTTGGGGGAACAGGGTTACACTGAAGCTTTCTTT
CASSLGEQGYTEAFF
>NA|TRBV23-1|NA|TRBJ2-7
TGCGCCAGCAGTCAGAATAGCCTTAGGGAGCAGTACTTC
CASSQNSLREQYF
>NA|TRBV30|NA|TRBJ2-7
TGTGCCTGGATGAGGGTGGGAGAAATATACTTC
CAWMRVGEIYF
>NA|TRBV20-1|TRBD1|TRBJ2-1
TGCAGTGCGACCTCTGGACAGGGGGCGCGAAATGAGCAGTTCTTC
CSATSGQGARNEQFF
>few|TRBV20-1|TRBD1|TRBJ2-7
TGCAGTGTTAAGACAGGGTTCTACGAGCAGTACTTC
CSVKTGFYEQYF
>NA|TRBV6-5|NA|TRBJ1-2
TGTGCCAGCAGTTACTCGGGGGTCAACTATGGCTACACCTTC
CASSYSGVNYGYTF
>NA|TRBV19|NA|TRBJ1-1
TGTGCCAGTAGCCTCGGAGGGGGGCGAAGGGCGAACACTGAAGCTTTCTTT
CASSLGGGRRANTEAFF
>NA|TRBV4-3|NA|TRBJ1-2
TGCGCCAGCAGCCAAGAAGTGGGCAGACTAACTATCAATGGCTACACCTTC
CASSQEVGRLTINGYTF
>once|TRBV27|NA|TRBJ2-1
TGTGCCAGCAGTTTATCGTTCAATGAGCAGTTCTTC
CASSLSFNEQFF
>few|TRBV27|NA|TRBJ1-5
TGTGCCAGCAGCTCCGACGGGGGGAAGCAGCCCCAGCATTTT
CASSSDGGKQPQHF
>NA|TRBV28|TRBD2|TRBJ2-4
TGTGCCAGCGTAGGGACTAGCGACAAAAACATTCAGTACTTC
CASVGTSDKNIQYF
>NA|TRBV27|NA|TRBJ1-5
TGTGCCAGCAGTTCCCAGAATCAGCCCCAGCATTTT
CASSSQNQPQHF
>NA|TRBV19|NA|TRBJ2-1
TGTGCCAGTTGCGGTCCCTCCTACAATGAGCAGTTCTTC
CASCGPSYNEQFF
>NA|TRBV14|NA|TRBJ1-1
TGTGCCAGCAGCCATGAATCCAGGGGGAACACTGAAGCTTTCTTT
CASSHESRGNTEAFF
>NA|TRBV6-2/TRBV6-3|NA|TRBJ1-5
TGTGCCAGCCTACCTAACCTTCTGGCGGTATTAGATCAGCCCCAGCATTTT
CASLPNLLAVLDQPQHF
>NA|TRBV20-1|TRBD2|TRBJ2-3
TGCAGTGCTAGCGGGACTAGCGGGAGGGCCAGGGATACGCAGTATTTT
CSASGTSGRARDTQYF
>NA|TRBV27|NA|TRBJ1-4
TGTGCCAGCAGTTTATATGGGCCCTTGGGATACGAAAAACTGTTTTTT
CASSLYGPLGYEKLFF
>NA|TRBV29-1|NA|TRBJ2-5
TGCAGCGTTGAAGAAATGGGTCGGCAGCAAGAGACCCAGTACTTC
CSVEEMGRQQETQYF
>NA|TRBV19|NA|TRBJ1-1
TGTGCCAGTAGTCCCCGGTTATCTTGGTTTGCGGACACTGAAGCTTTCTTT
CASSPRLSWFADTEAFF
>few|TRBV7-9|NA|TRBJ2-5
TGTGCCAGCAGCTTAACTGGCAGGGGTTATGAAGAGACCCAGTACTTC
CASSLTGRGYEETQYF
>NA|TRBV11-2|NA|TRBJ1-1
TGTGCCAGCAGCACCCCAAAGGGACTCCCGAACACTGAAGCTTTCTTT
CASSTPKGLPNTEAFF
>NA|TRBV11-2|NA|TRBJ2-1
TGTGCCAGCATTGGGGCTGAGCGAAACCAGCAGTTCTTC
CASIGAERNQQFF
>NA|TRBV20-1|NA|TRBJ2-7
TGCAGTGCTAGAGATCAGGGCAGAAACTACGAGCAGTACTTC
CSARDQGRNYEQYF
>once|TRBV7-9|NA|TRBJ1-5
TGTGCCAGCAGCTCCGCCACTTCGAGCAATCAGCCCCAGCATTTT
CASSSATSSNQPQHF
>few|TRBV6-1|TRBD1|TRBJ1-2
TGTGCCAGCAGTTCTACAGGGGGCCGGGGCTACACCTTC
CASSSTGGRGYTF
>once|TRBV7-2|TRBD2|TRBJ2-4
TGTGCCAGCAGCTCCGGATATATACTAGCGGCCAAAAACATTCAGTACTTC
CASSSGYILAAKNIQYF
>NA|TRBV7-2|NA|TRBJ2-7
TGTGCCAGCAGCGTGGGGGGTAACTACGAGCAGTACTTC
CASSVGGNYEQYF
>NA|TRBV6-2/TRBV6-3|TRBD2|TRBJ2-5
TGTGCCAGCAGAGCGCTAGCGGGAGACGGAGACACGTACTTC
CASRALAGDGDTYF
>NA|TRBV29-1|TRBD2|TRBJ2-2
TGCAGCGTTGAGACCCAGGGGGGACTAGCGGGAGGGCCGAGGACCGGGGAGCTGTTTTTT
CSVETQGGLAGGPRTGELFF
>NA|TRBV27|NA|TRBJ2-1
TGTGCCAGCAGTTTCAGTGCGGCGGGACACAATGAGCAGTTCTTC
CASSFSAAGHNEQFF
>NA|TRBV11-2|TRBD1|TRBJ2-3
TGTGCCAGCAGCTTAGCAGGGGGCGGGTATACGCAGTATTTT
CASSLAGGGYTQYF
>NA|TRBV12-3/TRBV12-4|NA|TRBJ1-3
TGTGCCAGCAGCCTCCTGGGGGTAGCGGGAAACACCATATATTTT
CASSLLGVAGNTIYF
>NA|TRBV10-1|NA|TRBJ1-2
TGCGCCAGCAGTGAGGGGGGCACGACGCGCACCTTC
CASSEGGTTRTF
>NA|TRBV7-9|TRBD2|TRBJ2-1
TGTGCCAGCAGCACGGGAGGCCTCGGGGAGTTCTTC
CASSTGGLGEFF
>NA|TRBV4-3|TRBD2|TRBJ2-3
TGCGCCAGCAGCCAGGACGGACTAGCGGGAGCAGATACGCAGTATTTT
CASSQDGLAGADTQYF
>NA|TRBV21-1|NA|TRBJ2-5
TGTGCCAGCAGCAAAACCTCTCCGGGAGAGACCCAGTACTTC
CASSKTSPGETQYF
>NA|TRBV27|NA|TRBJ2-2
TGTGCCAGCACCGAGGACGGGGAGCTGTTTTTT
CASTEDGELFF
>NA|TRBV5-4|TRBD1|TRBJ2-7
TGTGCCAGCAGCTTGGAGGAACCGGGACAGGGGGCCTACGAGCAGTACTTC
CASSLEEPGQGAYEQYF
>NA|TRBV24-1|TRBD2|TRBJ2-1
TGTGCCAGCGGACTAGCGGGAGATAGTAGGAATGAGCAGTTCTTC
CASGLAGDSRNEQFF
>NA|TRBV4-3|NA|TRBJ2-1
TGCGCCAGCAGCCAAGCCCGGGACGGCTACAACAATGAGCAGTTCTTC
CASSQARDGYNNEQFF
>NA|TRBV14|NA|TRBJ1-2
TGTGCCAGCAGCCAAGACCCATCAGCTTATGGCTACACCTTC
CASSQDPSAYGYTF
>NA|TRBV6-1|TRBD1|TRBJ1-2
TGTGCCAGCAGACAGGGGGACTACACCTTC
CASRQGDYTF
>NA|TRBV19|NA|TRBJ2-1
TGTGCCAGTAGTATGGGTAGCGGACACTACAATGAGCAGTTCTTC
CASSMGSGHYNEQFF